This TCR beta chain was sequenced in a study of cytomegalovirus exposure and HLA in healthy donors. Germline CDR1 reads MNHEY; CDR2 reads SMNVEV (reference sequence). With 8 bases removed from V and 8 bases from J, the gap between germline ends came to 24 bases. The CDR3 totals 15 residues. With 60 Vbeta and 13 Jbeta primers, the PCR was carried out. TCRdb's copy holds only in-frame clones and misses some; the assay was immunoSEQ multiplex PCR. The sample includes around 180,000 clones, more than 75% of them seen just once. The chain is built from TRBV27 and TRBJ1-2; D unresolved. Sequencing input: PBMCs. The receptor was isolated from a woman aged 45-60 years in good health and CMV-seronegative. CDR3 in amino acids: CASSITNPRVSGYTF. The CDR3 region has the DNA TGTGCCAGCTCGATTACGAATCCTCGGGTAAGCGGCTACACCTTC.